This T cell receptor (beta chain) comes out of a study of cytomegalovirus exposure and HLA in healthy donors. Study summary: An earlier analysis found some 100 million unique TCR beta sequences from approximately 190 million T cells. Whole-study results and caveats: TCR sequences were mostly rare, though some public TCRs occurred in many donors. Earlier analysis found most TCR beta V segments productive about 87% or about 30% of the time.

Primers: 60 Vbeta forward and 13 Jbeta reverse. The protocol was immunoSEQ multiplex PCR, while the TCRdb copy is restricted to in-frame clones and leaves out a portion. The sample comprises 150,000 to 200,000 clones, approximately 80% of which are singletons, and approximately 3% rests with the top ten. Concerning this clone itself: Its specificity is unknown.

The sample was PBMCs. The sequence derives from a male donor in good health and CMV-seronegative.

The CDR3 coding sequence is TGTGCCAGCAGCCTCGTTATGGGGGCGCAAGCTGGCTACACCTTC. Protein: CASSLVMGAQAGYTF. The chain recombines TRBV7-2 with TRBJ1-2; D might be TRBD1 (6 bases). The CDR3 is 15 residues long. V was clipped by 5 bases and J by 7 bases, with 20 bases between them. Looked up from germline, CDR1 is SGHTA and CDR2 is FQGNSA.